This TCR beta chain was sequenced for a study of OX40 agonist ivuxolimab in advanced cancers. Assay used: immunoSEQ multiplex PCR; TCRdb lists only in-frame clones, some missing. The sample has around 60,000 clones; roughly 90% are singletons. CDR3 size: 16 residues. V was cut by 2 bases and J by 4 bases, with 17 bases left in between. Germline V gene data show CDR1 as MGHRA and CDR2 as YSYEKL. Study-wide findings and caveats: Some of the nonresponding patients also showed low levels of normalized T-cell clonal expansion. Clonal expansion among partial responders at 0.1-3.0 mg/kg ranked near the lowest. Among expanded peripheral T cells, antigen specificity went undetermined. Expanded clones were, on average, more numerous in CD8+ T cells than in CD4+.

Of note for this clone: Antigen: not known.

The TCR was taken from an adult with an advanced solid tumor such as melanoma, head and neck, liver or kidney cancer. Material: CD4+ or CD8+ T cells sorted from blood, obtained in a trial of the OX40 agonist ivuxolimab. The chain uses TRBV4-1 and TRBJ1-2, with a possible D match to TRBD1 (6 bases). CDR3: CASSQSNRDSLYGYTF. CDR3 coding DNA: TGCGCCAGCAGCCAATCTAACAGGGATAGCCTCTATGGCTACACCTTC.